The next 9 T cell receptor beta chains were all read from a single sample in a study of cytomegalovirus exposure and HLA in healthy donors. Amplification used 60 Vbeta primers and 13 Jbeta primers. The data were produced by immunoSEQ multiplex PCR, yet TCRdb's version contains in-frame clones alone and is incomplete. Of around 180,000 clones in the sample, about 80% were seen once. Source material: PBMCs. All receptors derive from a woman in her forties in good health and CMV-seronegative.

The chain carries TRBV2 and TRBJ1-4; 10 positions match TRBD1. The CDR3 has 18 residues. Germline CDR1 is SNHLY and CDR2 is FYNNEI. The V gene end was trimmed by 4 bases and the J gene end by 8 bases; junction bases not matched to a gene: 16. The CDR3 protein is CASSARQGAPRLYEKLFF. CDR3 DNA: TGTGCCAGCAGTGCCCGACAGGGGGCGCCTAGGTTATACGAAAAACTGTTTTTT.

The gene calls are TRBV5-8 and TRBJ1-4, with D perhaps matching TRBD1 (6 bases). This CDR3 is built from 15 residues. V was pared by 4 bases and J by 8 bases, with 18 bases between. Looked up from germline, CDR1 is SGHTS and CDR2 is YDEGEE. CDR3 DNA sequence: TGTGCCAGCAGCCAATGGCCAGGGGAACGGGAAAAACTGTTTTTT. Encoded protein: CASSQWPGEREKLFF.

This rearrangement joins TRBV4-3 to TRBJ1-5, with TRBD1 as a possible D gene (5 bases). The V gene lost 0 bases and the J gene lost 3 bases, with 12 bases spanning the gap. The CDR3 is 16 amino acids. The V gene's germline CDR1 is LGHNA and CDR2 YSLEER. The CDR3 sequence: CASSQDRTLFNQPQHF. CDR3 DNA: TGCGCCAGCAGCCAAGATAGGACACTCTTCAATCAGCCCCAGCATTTT.

This clone was seen a handful of times. The chain couples TRBV13 to TRBJ1-4; 9 bases align to TRBD1. Looked up from germline, CDR1 is PRHDT and CDR2 is FYEKMQ (reference sequence). There are 14 residues in the CDR3. V lost 2 bases to trimming and J lost 8 bases; unmatched junction nucleotides: 3. The DNA of the CDR3 is TGTGCCAGCAGCTTAAGGACAGGGGAAGAAAAACTGTTTTTT. Its translation is CASSLRTGEEKLFF.

The chain links TRBV29-1 to TRBJ2-1, with TRBD2 matching over 11 bases. V trimming: 4 bases; J trimming: 6 bases; junction bases outside the gene matches: 5. The CDR3 runs 14 residues. The germline V gene encodes CDR1 SQVTM and CDR2 ANQGSEA. The CDR3 DNA follows: TGCAGCGTTGTAGCGGGAGGGCTTTCCAATGAGCAGTTCTTC. Protein product: CSVVAGGLSNEQFF.

This clone was observed a single time. The genes are TRBV6-5 and TRBJ2-2; a weak D match, TRBD1 (6 bases). The CDR3 is made up of 15 amino acids. V was trimmed by 2 bases and J by 7 bases, leaving 14 bases between them. Germline CDR1 MNHEY, CDR2 SVGAGI. For the CDR3, the DNA is TGTGCCAGCAGTTACGTTATCCCAGGGGACGGGGAGCTGTTTTTT. This sequence encodes CASSYVIPGDGELFF.

This rearrangement joins TRBV19 to TRBJ1-2, with 9 bases identical to TRBD1. CDR1 and CDR2 from the germline V gene are LNHDA and SQIVND (reference sequence). With 8 bases clipped from V and 8 bases from J, the junction kept 15 bases outside the gene matches. This CDR3 comprises 15 residues. The CDR3 here is CASHRGPAGRGGYTF. DNA of the CDR3: TGTGCCAGTCACAGGGGGCCCGCCGGACGAGGAGGCTACACCTTC.

Only a few counts were recorded for this clone. V and J are TRBV6-5 and TRBJ2-5; 8 nucleotides match TRBD2. V shed 7 bases and J 5 bases; nucleotides not matched to a gene: 9. This CDR3 is built from 14 residues. Germline V CDR1 and CDR2: MNHEY, SVGAGI. The DNA of the CDR3 is TGTGCCAGCACCCCCCGGGGGGGTGGGGAGACCCAGTACTTC. Translation gives CASTPRGGGETQYF.

The CDR3 loop reads CATSPGFLFGEAFF. DNA of the CDR3: TGTGCCACCAGCCCGGGGTTCTTGTTTGGTGAAGCTTTCTTT. The rearrangement joins TRBV15 to TRBJ1-1; D is uncertain. The CDR3 is 14 amino acids. Trimming took off 5 bases at V and 7 bases at J, with 17 bases between the two ends. Germline V gives CDR1 LNHNV, CDR2 YYDKDF (reference sequence).